These 23 T cell receptor beta chains were sequenced from one sample in a study of cytomegalovirus exposure and HLA in healthy donors. The PCR had 60 Vbeta and 13 Jbeta primers. TCRdb keeps only in-frame clones here, not all; method: immunoSEQ multiplex PCR. The top ten hold over 3% of the sample, which has more than 140,000 clones, more than 60% seen once. Sequenced material: PBMCs. These receptors were collected from a man in his forties or fifties in good health and CMV-seronegative.

In DNA form, the CDR3 reads TGTGCCAGCAGCGTAGCTGGACAGGGGGCGAAGGGACACTATGGCTACACCTTC. Its translation is CASSVAGQGAKGHYGYTF. The chain links TRBV9 to TRBJ1-2; 11 bases map to TRBD1. CDR3 length: 18 residues. From germline, CDR1 is SGDLS and CDR2 YYNGEE. With 0 bases clipped from V and 3 bases from J, the junction kept 10 bases outside the gene matches.

A remark on this clone: The same CDR3 is also encoded by other DNA sequences in this sample. The genes are TRBV19 and TRBJ2-3, with 7 bases lining up with TRBD2. V lost 5 bases to trimming and J lost 6 bases; unmatched junction nucleotides: 2. Germline lookup yields CDR1 LNHDA and CDR2 SQIVND (reference sequence). This CDR3 has 12 residues. CDR3 in amino acids: CASSPGGDTQYF. The DNA for the CDR3 is TGTGCCAGTAGTCCCGGGGGGGATACGCAGTATTTT. Filled out from reference TRBV19 and TRBJ2-3, the complete variable domain reads DGGITQSPKYLFRKEGQNVTLSCEQNLNHDAMYWYRQDPGQGLRLIYYSQIVNDFQKGDIAEGYSVSREKKESFPLTVTSAQKNPTAFYLCASSPGGDTQYFGPGTRLTVL.

This chain uses TRBV2 with TRBJ2-7, with 10 positions matching TRBD1. V shed 3 bases and J 3 bases; nucleotides not matched to a gene: 8. This CDR3 is built from 16 residues. CDR1 SNHLY and CDR2 FYNNEI come from the germline V gene. DNA for the CDR3: TGTGCCAGCAGTGACACGGAAGGGACAGGGGACTACGAGCAGTACTTC. This sequence encodes CASSDTEGTGDYEQYF.

The V call is TRBV7-7, the J call TRBJ2-5; 11 bases are a match to TRBD2. The CDR3 totals 16 residues. Losses at the gene ends were 5 bases for V and 5 bases for J; bases not matched to a gene: 10. Germline V lookup: CDR1 SSHAT, CDR2 FNYEAQ (reference sequence). This chain's CDR3 is CASSPNSGGAFETQYF. CDR3 nucleotides: TGTGCCAGCAGCCCAAATAGCGGGGGGGCTTTTGAGACCCAGTACTTC.

This clone has only one observation. The V call is TRBV4-2, the J call TRBJ2-5; 9 nucleotides match TRBD2. V shed 0 bases and J 1 base; nucleotides not matched to a gene: 12. CDR1 is LGHNA and CDR2 is YNFKEQ in the germline V gene. The CDR3 has 19 amino acids. The chain's CDR3 is CASSQDQRRASGAQETQYF. The CDR3 nucleotides read TGTGCCAGCAGCCAAGATCAAAGGAGGGCTAGCGGGGCCCAAGAGACCCAGTACTTC.

The genes are TRBV4-1 and TRBJ1-6; D may be TRBD1 (5 bases). V lost 0 bases, J lost 3 bases, and 18 bases lay in between. Germline loops: CDR1 MGHRA, CDR2 YSYEKL. The CDR3 contains 19 residues. The DNA of the CDR3 is TGCGCCAGCAGCCAAGAAGGGGTAGCGACGGGGGGCTATAATTCACCCCTCCACTTT. This translates into CASSQEGVATGGYNSPLHF.

The chain employs TRBV18 and TRBJ2-7; 8 nucleotides match TRBD1. The V gene's germline CDR1 is KGHSH and CDR2 LQKENI. The CDR3 has 15 residues. Trimming at V came to 0 bases and at J to 6 bases, leaving 7 bases not matched to a gene. The CDR3 loop is CASSPPAQGELEQYF. The CDR3, as DNA: TGTGCCAGCTCACCACCCGCACAGGGGGAACTCGAGCAGTACTTC.

The V gene is TRBV7-3, the J gene TRBJ2-1; 8 nucleotides align to TRBD2. Germline V CDR1 and CDR2: SGHTA, FQGTGA. V dropped 5 bases and J dropped 5; count of bases not matched to a gene: 2. The CDR3 totals 13 residues. The CDR3 region has the DNA TGTGCCAGCAGCCGGGGACTAGACAATGAGCAGTTCTTC. This codes for CASSRGLDNEQFF.

The chain has TRBV12-1 and TRBJ1-2; the DNA was not used to check the table's D call, TRBD1. TRBV12-1 is given as a pseudogene. The length of the CDR3 is 15 residues. The CDR3 DNA follows: TGTGCCAGCAGCTCACCCTTGGGACAGGATAATGGCTACACCTTC. This sequence encodes CASSSPLGQDNGYTF.

The CDR3 is CATSRSGTSPEQFF. The CDR3 nucleotides are TGTGCCACCAGCAGATCCGGGACTAGCCCTGAGCAGTTCTTC. The chain employs TRBV15 and TRBJ2-1, with 9 bases that match TRBD2. Germline values: CDR1 LNHNV, CDR2 YYDKDF (reference sequence). The CDR3 spans 14 residues. Trimming removed 2 bases from V and 9 bases from J; junction bases left unmatched: 5.

This chain connects TRBV30 to TRBJ2-7; 7 bases fit TRBD1. The V segment lost 3 bases and the J segment 0 bases; nucleotides outside the gene matches: 14. CDR3 length: 17 residues. CDR1 is GTSNPN, CDR2 SVGIG, per germline (reference sequence). CDR3: CAWRPVLGTVISYEQYF. The CDR3 bases are TGTGCCTGGAGGCCCGTCCTGGGGACAGTTATCTCCTACGAGCAGTACTTC.

The V gene is TRBV27, the J gene TRBJ1-1, with unresolved D. V lost 2 bases and J lost 6, with 7 bases in between. The CDR3 loop spans 12 amino acids. The germline V gene has CDR1 MNHEY and CDR2 SMNVEV (reference sequence). Written as DNA, the CDR3 is TGTGCCAGCAGTTTAGAAGGAGCTGAAGCTTTCTTT. This sequence encodes CASSLEGAEAFF.

This chain links TRBV28 with TRBJ1-1; D possibly corresponds to TRBD1 (5 bases). V was pared by 4 bases and J by 11 bases, with 23 bases between. The CDR3 loop spans 15 amino acids. Germline V gene sequence: CDR1 MDHEN, CDR2 SYDVKM. The DNA for the CDR3 is TGTGCCAGCAGTTCCGCCGGCCTCGACAGAATTCAGGCTTTCTTT. Encoded protein: CASSSAGLDRIQAFF.

The V call is TRBV18, the J call TRBJ1-6; unclear D gene. The CDR3 extends over 15 amino acids. V was cut by 5 bases and J by 8 bases, with 16 bases left in between. The germline V gene has CDR1 KGHSH and CDR2 LQKENI. CDR3 nucleotides: TGTGCCAGCTCAGGGCCCGGTCTTACGGATTCACCCCTCCACTTT. This gives the protein CASSGPGLTDSPLHF.

In the case of this clone: The sample holds other DNA sequences that translate to the same CDR3. The gene calls are TRBV9 and TRBJ2-5; 8 nucleotides line up with TRBD1. Germline V gives CDR1 SGDLS, CDR2 YYNGEE. This CDR3 comprises 14 residues. J lost 1 base, V lost 1 base, and 0 bases had no gene match. The DNA for the CDR3 is TGTGCCAGCAGCGTACAGGGGGCCCAAGAGACCCAGTACTTC. It yields the protein CASSVQGAQETQYF.

The chain couples TRBV6-1 to TRBJ2-5; the D is unclear. Germline CDR1 MNHNS, CDR2 SASEGT. Trimming left V 2 bases short and J 7 bases short, with 5 bases between. CDR3 size: 11 residues. CDR3 in DNA: TGTGCCAGCAGTGAACCCCGGACCCAGTACTTC. The encoded protein is CASSEPRTQYF.

CDR3 amino acids: CASSVEQHNSPLHF. The CDR3 nucleotides are TGTGCCAGCAGCGTAGAACAGCATAATTCACCCCTCCACTTT. The chain has TRBV9 and TRBJ1-6, with D uncertain. The CDR3 totals 14 residues. The ends were cut back, 0 bases at V and 5 bases at J, with 6 bases in the middle. Germline CDR1 SGDLS, CDR2 YYNGEE.

The CDR3 bases are TGTGCCAGCAGCAGGACAGCTACAATCATCTACGAGCAGTACTTC. It encodes CASSRTATIIYEQYF. The V and J genes are TRBV21-1 and TRBJ2-7; the table's D call TRBD1 went unverified against the DNA. TRBV21-1 is reported as a pseudogene. The CDR3 runs 15 residues.

The chain is built from TRBV5-1 and TRBJ2-5; TRBD2 matches 8 bases. The CDR3 contains 13 residues. V trimming: 5 bases; J trimming: 1 base; junction bases outside the gene matches: 1. Germline V gene data show CDR1 as SGHRS and CDR2 as YFSETQ. CDR3 protein: CASSRGGQETQYF. The CDR3 DNA reads TGCGCCAGCAGTCGGGGGGGCCAAGAGACCCAGTACTTC.

J is TRBJ2-3 and V is TRBV19; 7 bases fit TRBD1. Germline V gene sequence: CDR1 LNHDA, CDR2 SQIVND (reference sequence). The CDR3 runs 14 residues. V was clipped by 6 bases and J by 3 bases; unmatched bases: 6. CDR3 nucleotide sequence: TGTGCCAGTAGCCACAGGGGAAGGACAGATACGCAGTATTTT. Protein: CASSHRGRTDTQYF.

The genes are TRBV18 and TRBJ1-1; D is perhaps TRBD1 (6 bases). Trimming took 2 bases from V and 4 from J, leaving 17 bases between them. This CDR3 is built from 16 residues. CDR1 and CDR2 from the germline V gene are KGHSH and LQKENI. The CDR3 coding sequence is TGTGCCAGCTCACCAGGAATGAGGGGGACGGGCACTGAAGCTTTCTTT. This encodes CASSPGMRGTGTEAFF.

The rearrangement uses TRBV9 and TRBJ2-5; TRBD1 agrees at 9 bases. Matching the DNA end better, TRBJ2-7 makes the J call doubtful. Germline assignment: CDR1 SGDLS and CDR2 YYNGEE. The CDR3 contains 15 residues. The CDR3 DNA follows: TGTGCCAGCAGCCCCCAGGGACAGGGAGGATACGAGCAGTACTTC. Its translation is CASSPQGQGGYEQYF.

V is TRBV27 and J is TRBJ2-1; 9 nucleotides align to TRBD1. The CDR3 is 16 amino acids. Trimming took 3 bases from V and 6 from J; bases not matched to a gene: 9. The V gene's germline CDR1 is MNHEY and CDR2 SMNVEV (reference sequence). The CDR3 sequence: CASSFADRGASNEQFF. For the CDR3, the DNA is TGTGCCAGCAGTTTCGCGGACAGGGGTGCAAGCAATGAGCAGTTCTTC.